This is a list of T cell receptor beta chains from one sample in a study of memory CD4+ T cells and cytomegalovirus serostatus. Measured with immunoSEQ multiplex PCR; TCRdb has only the in-frame clones, and not every one. Of 48,000 or so clones detected, just under 80% appear once; the ten largest clones hold about 0.8%. Sequencing input: memory CD4+ T cells from blood. The receptors stem from an adult in good health and CMV-seronegative. CDR3s include the opening cysteine and the closing phenylalanine or tryptophan. Each record gives: CDR3 DNA, CDR3 protein, J gene, V gene, clone size, D gene. D genes are given only for firm matches. Clone sizes are given selectively: once, few, many, or a class where the clone is expanded.

CDR3 DNA: TGTGCCAGCAGCTCTTTCAAGGACAGGGGTCCCTACGAGCAGTACTTC
CDR3 protein: CASSSFKDRGPYEQYF
J gene: TRBJ2-7
V gene: TRBV7-6
clone size: .
D gene: TRBD1

CDR3 DNA: TGTGCCAGCAGTTTAGCGGGAAAAGGGAACAATGAGCAGTTCTTC
CDR3 protein: CASSLAGKGNNEQFF
J gene: TRBJ2-1
V gene: TRBV28
clone size: .
D gene: .

CDR3 DNA: TGTGCCAGTAGTATCGCCGGGGTCCTGGGCTACACCTTC
CDR3 protein: CASSIAGVLGYTF
J gene: TRBJ1-2
V gene: TRBV19
clone size: .
D gene: .

CDR3 DNA: TGTGCCAGCAGCCAAGGGTTGGGAGGAAGCACTGAAGCTTTCTTT
CDR3 protein: CASSQGLGGSTEAFF
J gene: TRBJ1-1
V gene: TRBV4-2
clone size: .
D gene: .

CDR3 DNA: TGTGCCAGCAGGCAGGGGGACTATGGCTACACCTTC
CDR3 protein: CASRQGDYGYTF
J gene: TRBJ1-2
V gene: TRBV6-1
clone size: .
D gene: TRBD1

CDR3 DNA: TGTGCCAGCAGTGTGGGACTCATAAATGAGCAGTTCTTC
CDR3 protein: CASSVGLINEQFF
J gene: TRBJ2-1
V gene: TRBV5-4
clone size: .
D gene: .

CDR3 DNA: TGTGCCAGCAGTTCCCAGGGACTCGAAGCTTTCTTT
CDR3 protein: CASSSQGLEAFF
J gene: TRBJ1-1
V gene: TRBV6-6
clone size: .
D gene: .

CDR3 DNA: TGTGCCAGTAGTATAGGGGGGACTAGCGGACTTTACTCCTACGAGCAGTACTTC
CDR3 protein: CASSIGGTSGLYSYEQYF
J gene: TRBJ2-7
V gene: TRBV19
clone size: .
D gene: TRBD2

CDR3 DNA: TGTGCCAGCAGCTTGGGTCAGACGAACACCGGGGAGCTGTTTTTT
CDR3 protein: CASSLGQTNTGELFF
J gene: TRBJ2-2
V gene: TRBV5-4
clone size: .
D gene: .

CDR3 DNA: TGCGCCAGCAGCGAAACTCCACAGGGAAGCTCCTACAATGAGCAGTTCTTC
CDR3 protein: CASSETPQGSSYNEQFF
J gene: TRBJ2-1
V gene: TRBV5-1
clone size: .
D gene: .

CDR3 DNA: TGTGCCAGCAGTGAAGCAGGGAGGGGCTACACCTTC
CDR3 protein: CASSEAGRGYTF
J gene: TRBJ1-2
V gene: TRBV2
clone size: .
D gene: .

CDR3 DNA: TGTGCCAGCAGTCTCTCCACCGGGGAGCTGTTTTTT
CDR3 protein: CASSLSTGELFF
J gene: TRBJ2-2
V gene: TRBV28
clone size: once
D gene: .

CDR3 DNA: TGTGCCAGCAGCTTAAAGTCACAGGGCGGGAATGAAAAACTGTTTTTT
CDR3 protein: CASSLKSQGGNEKLFF
J gene: TRBJ1-4
V gene: TRBV5-4
clone size: once
D gene: .

CDR3 DNA: TGTGCCAGCAGCGAGACAGGGGTGAGCAATCAGCCCCAGCATTTT
CDR3 protein: CASSETGVSNQPQHF
J gene: TRBJ1-5
V gene: TRBV2
clone size: .
D gene: TRBD1

CDR3 DNA: TGCGCCAGCAGCCGACTAGCGGGAGGGCCGACAGATACGCAGTATTTT
CDR3 protein: CASSRLAGGPTDTQYF
J gene: TRBJ2-3
V gene: TRBV5-1
clone size: .
D gene: TRBD2

CDR3 DNA: TGTGCCAGCAGCCTGACAGGGGGCAGGACTGAAGCTTTCTTT
CDR3 protein: CASSLTGGRTEAFF
J gene: TRBJ1-1
V gene: TRBV7-9
clone size: few
D gene: TRBD1

CDR3 DNA: TGTGCCACCCTCCCAGGGATCATGAACACTGAAGCTTTCTTT
CDR3 protein: CATLPGIMNTEAFF
J gene: TRBJ1-1
V gene: TRBV6-1
clone size: few
D gene: .

CDR3 DNA: TGCGCCAGCAGCCAAGTTGCGGGCAGCACAGATACGCAGTATTTT
CDR3 protein: CASSQVAGSTDTQYF
J gene: TRBJ2-3
V gene: TRBV4-1
clone size: .
D gene: .

CDR3 DNA: TGTGCCAGCAGTCTGAGACTACATTCTAACTATGGCTACACCTTC
CDR3 protein: CASSLRLHSNYGYTF
J gene: TRBJ1-2
V gene: TRBV6-5
clone size: .
D gene: .

CDR3 DNA: TGTGCCATCAGTGCCCTCAATCCGACAGGGAACACTGAAGCTTTCTTT
CDR3 protein: CAISALNPTGNTEAFF
J gene: TRBJ1-1
V gene: TRBV10-3
clone size: .
D gene: .

CDR3 DNA: TGCGCCAGCAGCTCATTCGGACAGGGCGCAGAAGCTTTCTTT
CDR3 protein: CASSSFGQGAEAFF
J gene: TRBJ1-1
V gene: TRBV5-1
clone size: .
D gene: TRBD1

CDR3 DNA: TGTGCCAGCAGTTTGTTACAGGGCTATGGCTACACCTTC
CDR3 protein: CASSLLQGYGYTF
J gene: TRBJ1-2
V gene: TRBV27
clone size: .
D gene: .

CDR3 DNA: TGCAGCGCCTCTCTCGCGGTCCAAGAGACCCAGTACTTC
CDR3 protein: CSASLAVQETQYF
J gene: TRBJ2-5
V gene: TRBV29-1
clone size: .
D gene: .

CDR3 DNA: TGTGCCAGCAGCGCATCCCGGGACTCCCCGGGCTACACCTTC
CDR3 protein: CASSASRDSPGYTF
J gene: TRBJ1-2
V gene: TRBV9
clone size: .
D gene: .

CDR3 DNA: TGTGCCAGCAGCTTAATCAAGACAGGGACAAATGAAAAACTGTTTTTT
CDR3 protein: CASSLIKTGTNEKLFF
J gene: TRBJ1-4
V gene: TRBV7-2
clone size: .
D gene: TRBD1

CDR3 DNA: TGCAGTGCTTGGACAGGGAGGGCTTTCTTT
CDR3 protein: CSAWTGRAFF
J gene: TRBJ1-1
V gene: TRBV20-1
clone size: .
D gene: TRBD1

CDR3 DNA: TGTGCCAGCAGCTATAACCGGAGGCCCGGAAACACCATATATTTT
CDR3 protein: CASSYNRRPGNTIYF
J gene: TRBJ1-3
V gene: TRBV13
clone size: .
D gene: .

CDR3 DNA: TGCGCCAGCAGTCAAACAAGGGGCCGAGGAGATACGCAGTATTTT
CDR3 protein: CASSQTRGRGDTQYF
J gene: TRBJ2-3
V gene: TRBV23-1
clone size: few
D gene: .

CDR3 DNA: TGTGCCAGTGGGCGGACGTACCAAGAGACCCAGTACTTC
CDR3 protein: CASGRTYQETQYF
J gene: TRBJ2-5
V gene: TRBV19
clone size: .
D gene: .

CDR3 DNA: TGTGCCAGCAGCTCATTTTGGGGGACAGGAGGGGAAAAACTGTTTTTT
CDR3 protein: CASSSFWGTGGEKLFF
J gene: TRBJ1-4
V gene: TRBV11-2
clone size: few
D gene: TRBD1